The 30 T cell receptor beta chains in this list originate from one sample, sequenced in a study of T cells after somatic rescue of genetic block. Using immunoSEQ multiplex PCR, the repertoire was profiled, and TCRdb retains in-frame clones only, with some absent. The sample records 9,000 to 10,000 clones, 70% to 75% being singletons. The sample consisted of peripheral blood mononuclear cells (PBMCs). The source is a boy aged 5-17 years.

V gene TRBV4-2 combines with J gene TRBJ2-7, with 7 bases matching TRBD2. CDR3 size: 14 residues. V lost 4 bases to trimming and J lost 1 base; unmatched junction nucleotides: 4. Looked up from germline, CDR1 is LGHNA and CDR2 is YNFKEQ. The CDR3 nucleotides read TGTGCCAGCAGCCCTAGGGAGGGGTCCTACGAGCAGTACTTC. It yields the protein CASSPREGSYEQYF.

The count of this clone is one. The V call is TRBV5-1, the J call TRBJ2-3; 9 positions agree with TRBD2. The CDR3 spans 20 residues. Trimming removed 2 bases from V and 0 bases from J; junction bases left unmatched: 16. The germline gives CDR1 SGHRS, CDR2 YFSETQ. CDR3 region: CASSFSGRISGGKSTDTQYF. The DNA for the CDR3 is TGCGCCAGCAGCTTCTCCGGCCGAATTAGCGGGGGCAAAAGCACAGATACGCAGTATTTT.

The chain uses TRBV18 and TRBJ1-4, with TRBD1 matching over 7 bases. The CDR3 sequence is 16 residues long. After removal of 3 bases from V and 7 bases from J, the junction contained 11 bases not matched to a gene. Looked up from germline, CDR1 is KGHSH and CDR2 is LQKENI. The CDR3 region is CASSPGGDRVPEKLFF. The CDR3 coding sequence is TGTGCCAGCTCACCGGGGGGGGACAGAGTCCCTGAAAAACTGTTTTTT.

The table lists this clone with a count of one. The CDR3 protein is CASGLVPGSNEQFF. Written as DNA, the CDR3 is TGTGCTAGTGGTTTGGTACCCGGATCCAATGAGCAGTTCTTC. V usage is TRBV12-5 and J usage is TRBJ2-1, with no clear D. This CDR3 has 14 residues. V shed 0 bases and J shed 6 bases, with 9 bases lying between them. Germline V gene data show CDR1 as LGHNT and CDR2 as FRNRAP.

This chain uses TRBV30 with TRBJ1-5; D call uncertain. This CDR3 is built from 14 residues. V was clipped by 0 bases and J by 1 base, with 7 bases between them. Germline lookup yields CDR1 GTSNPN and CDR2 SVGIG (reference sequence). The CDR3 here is CAWSVGGSNQPQHF. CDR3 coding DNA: TGTGCCTGGAGTGTTGGCGGGAGCAATCAGCCCCAGCATTTT.

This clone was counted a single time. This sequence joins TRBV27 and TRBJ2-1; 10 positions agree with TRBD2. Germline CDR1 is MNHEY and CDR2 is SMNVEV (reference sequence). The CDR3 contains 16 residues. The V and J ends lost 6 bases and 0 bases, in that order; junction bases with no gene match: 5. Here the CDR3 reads CASRMSGRGSYNEQFF. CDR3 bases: TGTGCCAGCAGGATGAGCGGGAGGGGCTCCTACAATGAGCAGTTCTTC.

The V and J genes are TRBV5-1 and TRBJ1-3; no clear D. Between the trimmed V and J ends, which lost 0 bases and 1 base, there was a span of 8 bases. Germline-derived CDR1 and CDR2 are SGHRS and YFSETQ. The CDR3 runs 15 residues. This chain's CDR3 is CASSLEFLSGNTIYF. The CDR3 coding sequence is TGCGCCAGCAGCTTGGAGTTCTTATCTGGAAACACCATATATTTT. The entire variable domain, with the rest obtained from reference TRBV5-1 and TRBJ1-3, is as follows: KAGVTQTPRYLIKTRGQQVTLSCSPISGHRSVSWYQQTPGQGLQFLFEYFSETQRNKGNFPGRFSGRQFSNSRSEMNVSTLELGDSALYLCASSLEFLSGNTIYFGEGSWLTVV.

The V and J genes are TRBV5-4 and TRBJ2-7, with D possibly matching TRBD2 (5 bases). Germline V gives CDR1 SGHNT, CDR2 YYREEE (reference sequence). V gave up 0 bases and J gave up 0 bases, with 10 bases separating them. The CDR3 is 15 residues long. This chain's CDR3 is CASSLGLGSSYEQYF. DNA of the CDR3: TGTGCCAGCAGCTTGGGGCTAGGGAGCTCCTACGAGCAGTACTTC.

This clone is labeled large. This CDR3 reads CASSVVQGGTGELFF. CDR3 nucleotides: TGTGCCAGCAGCGTCGTACAGGGAGGTACCGGGGAGCTGTTTTTT. The chain recombines TRBV9 with TRBJ2-2, with D perhaps being TRBD1 or TRBD2 (6 bases each). This CDR3 region has 15 residues. Germline CDR1 SGDLS, CDR2 YYNGEE. Trimming left V 2 bases short and J 5 bases short, with 13 bases between.

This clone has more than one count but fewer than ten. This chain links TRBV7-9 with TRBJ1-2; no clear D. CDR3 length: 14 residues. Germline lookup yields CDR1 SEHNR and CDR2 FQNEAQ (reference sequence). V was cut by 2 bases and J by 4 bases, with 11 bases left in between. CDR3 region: CASSLREGGYGYTF. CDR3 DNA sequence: TGTGCCAGCAGCTTACGCGAGGGAGGCTATGGCTACACCTTC.

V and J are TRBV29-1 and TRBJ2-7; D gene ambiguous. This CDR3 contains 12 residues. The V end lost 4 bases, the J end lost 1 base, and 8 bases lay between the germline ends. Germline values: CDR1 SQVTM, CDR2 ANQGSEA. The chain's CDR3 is CSVGQESYEQYF. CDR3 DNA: TGCAGCGTTGGGCAGGAGTCCTACGAGCAGTACTTC.

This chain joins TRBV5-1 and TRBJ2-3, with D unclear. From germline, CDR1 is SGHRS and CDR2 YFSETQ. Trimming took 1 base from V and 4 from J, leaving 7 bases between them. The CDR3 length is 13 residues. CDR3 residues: CASSLRSPDTQYF. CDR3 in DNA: TGCGCCAGCAGCTTGAGGAGTCCAGATACGCAGTATTTT.

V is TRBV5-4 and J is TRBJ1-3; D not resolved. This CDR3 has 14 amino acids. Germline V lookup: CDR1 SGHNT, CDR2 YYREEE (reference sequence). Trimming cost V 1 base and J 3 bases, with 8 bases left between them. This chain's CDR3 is CASSLKDFGNTIYF. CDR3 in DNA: TGTGCCAGCAGCTTGAAGGATTTTGGAAACACCATATATTTT.

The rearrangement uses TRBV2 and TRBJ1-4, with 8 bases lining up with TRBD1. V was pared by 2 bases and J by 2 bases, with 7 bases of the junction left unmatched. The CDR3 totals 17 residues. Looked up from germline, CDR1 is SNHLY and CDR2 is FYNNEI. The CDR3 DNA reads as TGTGCCAGCAGTGAATACTGGACAGGGTGGACTAATGAAAAACTGTTTTTT. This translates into CASSEYWTGWTNEKLFF.

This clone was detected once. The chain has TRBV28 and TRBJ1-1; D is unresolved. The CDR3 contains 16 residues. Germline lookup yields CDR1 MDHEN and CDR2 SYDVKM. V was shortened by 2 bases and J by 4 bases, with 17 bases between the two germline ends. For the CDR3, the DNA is TGTGCCAGCAGTTTAGATCCTTCAGGCGCGTCCACTGAAGCTTTCTTT. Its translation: CASSLDPSGASTEAFF. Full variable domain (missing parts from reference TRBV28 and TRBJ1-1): DVKVTQSSRYLVKRTGEKVFLECVQDMDHENMFWYRQDPGLGLRLIYFSYDVKMKEKGDIPEGYSVSREKKERFSLILESASTNQTSMYLCASSLDPSGASTEAFFGQGTRLTVV.

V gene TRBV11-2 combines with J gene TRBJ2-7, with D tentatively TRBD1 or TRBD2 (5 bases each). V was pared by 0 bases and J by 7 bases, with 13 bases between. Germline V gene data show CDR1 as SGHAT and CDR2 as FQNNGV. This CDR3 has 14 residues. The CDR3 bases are TGTGCCAGCAGCTTAGACTTCAGGGACGGAGAGCAGTACTTC. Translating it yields CASSLDFRDGEQYF.

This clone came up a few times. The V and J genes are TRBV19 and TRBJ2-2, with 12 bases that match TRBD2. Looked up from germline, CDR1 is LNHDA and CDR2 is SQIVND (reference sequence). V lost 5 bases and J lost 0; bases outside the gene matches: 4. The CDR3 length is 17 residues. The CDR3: CASSRLAGVSNTGELFF. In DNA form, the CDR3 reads TGTGCCAGTAGTCGACTAGCGGGAGTCTCGAACACCGGGGAGCTGTTTTTT.

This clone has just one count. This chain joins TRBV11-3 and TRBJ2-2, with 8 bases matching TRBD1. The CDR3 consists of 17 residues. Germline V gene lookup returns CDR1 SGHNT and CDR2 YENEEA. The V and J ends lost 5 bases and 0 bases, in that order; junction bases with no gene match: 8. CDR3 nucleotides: TGTGCCAGCAGCGGTCCAAAGGGACAGGCGAACACCGGGGAGCTGTTTTTT. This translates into CASSGPKGQANTGELFF.

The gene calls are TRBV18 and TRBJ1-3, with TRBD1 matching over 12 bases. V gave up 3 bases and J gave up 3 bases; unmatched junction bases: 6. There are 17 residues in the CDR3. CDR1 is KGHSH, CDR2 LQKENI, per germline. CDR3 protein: CASSPPGQGARGNTIYF. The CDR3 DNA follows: TGTGCCAGCTCACCTCCGGGACAGGGGGCGCGTGGAAACACCATATATTTT.

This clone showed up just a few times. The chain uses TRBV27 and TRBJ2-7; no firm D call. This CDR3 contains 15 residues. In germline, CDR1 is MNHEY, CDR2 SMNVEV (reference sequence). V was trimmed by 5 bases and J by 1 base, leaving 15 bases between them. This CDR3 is CASSADVGRSYEQYF. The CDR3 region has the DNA TGTGCCAGCAGTGCGGACGTCGGCCGGTCCTACGAGCAGTACTTC.

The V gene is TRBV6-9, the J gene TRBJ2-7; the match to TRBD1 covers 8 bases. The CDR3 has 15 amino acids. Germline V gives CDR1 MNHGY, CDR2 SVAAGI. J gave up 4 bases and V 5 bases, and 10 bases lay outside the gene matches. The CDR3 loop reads CASSRPGGSRYEQYF. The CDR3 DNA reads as TGTGCCAGCAGTCGTCCAGGGGGCAGTAGGTACGAGCAGTACTTC.

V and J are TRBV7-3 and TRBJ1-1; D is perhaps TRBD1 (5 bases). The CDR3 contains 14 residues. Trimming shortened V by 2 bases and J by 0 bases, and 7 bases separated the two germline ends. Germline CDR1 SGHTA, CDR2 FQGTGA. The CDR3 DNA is TGTGCCAGCAGCTTAGACAGACTGAACACTGAAGCTTTCTTT. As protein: CASSLDRLNTEAFF.

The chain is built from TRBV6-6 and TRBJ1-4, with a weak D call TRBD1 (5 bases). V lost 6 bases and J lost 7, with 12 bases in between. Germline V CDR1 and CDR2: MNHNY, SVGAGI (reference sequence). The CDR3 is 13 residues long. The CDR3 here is CASRPRDFEKLFF. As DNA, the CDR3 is TGTGCCAGCAGACCTCGGGACTTTGAAAAACTGTTTTTT.

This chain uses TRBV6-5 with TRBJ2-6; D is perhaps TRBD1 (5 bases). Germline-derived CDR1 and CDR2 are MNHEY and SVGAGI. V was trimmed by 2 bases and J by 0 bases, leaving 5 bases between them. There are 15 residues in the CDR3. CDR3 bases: TGTGCCAGCAGTTACAGGGGCTCTGGGGCCAACGTCCTGACTTTC. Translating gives CASSYRGSGANVLTF.

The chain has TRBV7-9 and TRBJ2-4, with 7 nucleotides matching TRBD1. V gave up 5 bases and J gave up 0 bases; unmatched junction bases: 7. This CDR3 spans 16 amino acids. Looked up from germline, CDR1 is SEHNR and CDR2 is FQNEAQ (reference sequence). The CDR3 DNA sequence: TGTGCCAGCAGCCCCGGGACAGAACTAGCCAAAAACATTCAGTACTTC. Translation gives CASSPGTELAKNIQYF.

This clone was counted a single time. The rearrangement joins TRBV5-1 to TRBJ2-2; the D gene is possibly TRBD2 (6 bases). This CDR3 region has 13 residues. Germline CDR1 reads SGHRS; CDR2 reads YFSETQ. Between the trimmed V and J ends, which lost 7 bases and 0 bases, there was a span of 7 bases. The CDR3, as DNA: TGCGCCAGCGGAGGGGCGAACACCGGGGAGCTGTTTTTT. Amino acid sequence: CASGGANTGELFF.

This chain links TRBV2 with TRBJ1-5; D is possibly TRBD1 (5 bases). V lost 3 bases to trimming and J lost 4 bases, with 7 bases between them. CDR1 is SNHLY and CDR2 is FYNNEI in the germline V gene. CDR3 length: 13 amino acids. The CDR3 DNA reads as TGTGCCAGCAGTGACGGGGGGAATCAGCCCCAGCATTTT. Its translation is CASSDGGNQPQHF.

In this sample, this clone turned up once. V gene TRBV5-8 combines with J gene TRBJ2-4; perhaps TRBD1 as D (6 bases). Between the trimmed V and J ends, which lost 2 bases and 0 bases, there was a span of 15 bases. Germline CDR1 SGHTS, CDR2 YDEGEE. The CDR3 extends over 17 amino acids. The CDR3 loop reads CASSLSQGQIAKNIQYF. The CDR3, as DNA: TGTGCCAGCAGCTTATCCCAAGGACAGATAGCCAAAAACATTCAGTACTTC.

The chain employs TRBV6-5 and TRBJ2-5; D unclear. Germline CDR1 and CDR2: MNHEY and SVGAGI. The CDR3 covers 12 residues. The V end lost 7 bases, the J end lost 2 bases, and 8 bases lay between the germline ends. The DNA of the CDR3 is TGTGCCAGCAACGGCCCACAAGAGACCCAGTACTTC. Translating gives CASNGPQETQYF.

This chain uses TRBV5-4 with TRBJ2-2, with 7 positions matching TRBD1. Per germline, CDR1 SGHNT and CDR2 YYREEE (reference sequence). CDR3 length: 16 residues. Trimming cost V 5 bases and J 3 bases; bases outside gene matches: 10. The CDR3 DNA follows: TGTGCCAGCAGGGTAAGGGACAGAGGTTACACCGGGGAGCTGTTTTTT. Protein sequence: CASRVRDRGYTGELFF.